The sequence of this T cell receptor (beta chain) was determined in a study of beta chain features in type 1 diabetes. At the level of the study: Sorted cells from all samples, numbering some 99,000,000, were examined.

As regards this clone: No antigen is known for it.

Germline trimming cut 1 base from V and 3 bases from J; bases unmatched to any gene: 5. CDR3 length equals 15 residues. CDR1 LGHNA and CDR2 YSLEER come from the germline V gene. Whole-study results and caveats: When Type 1 diabetes patients were examined, their TCRB CDR3s proved moderately but significantly shorter in all four CD4+ subsets. Patients with type 1 diabetes showed fewer VDJ junction insertions and more deletions.

What was sequenced were expressed TCRB transcripts, since all of the isolated RNA had been reverse transcribed. Produced via immunoSEQ multiplex PCR; TCRdb's table is partial and in-frame only. The data hold around 140,000 clones, with 9% observed a single time. V usage is TRBV4-3 and J usage is TRBJ2-7; 8 bases agree with TRBD1. The receptor comes from a man younger than 40 with type 1 diabetes. The sample was central memory CD4+ T cells from blood. CDR3 sequence (DNA): TGCGCCAGCAGCCAAGTTGGCAGGGGGCACTACGAGCAGTACTTC. As protein: CASSQVGRGHYEQYF.